One sample yielded the 32 T cell receptor beta chains listed below, sequenced in a study of T-cell reconstitution after alpha-beta-depleted transplantation in children. Construction of the TCRbeta library involved unique molecular identifiers. TCRdb processed the PCR reads anew with MiXCR; each CDR3 protein has one entry. The sample contains around 380,000 distinct CDR3 sequences, approximately 10% of which appear only once. The material sequenced was PBMCs from the stem cell graft donor, taken from the stem cell graft. Receptors were obtained from a human donor who donated a stem cell graft to a child with acute myeloid leukemia.

This rearrangement joins TRBV20-1 to TRBJ1-2; a weak D match, TRBD1 (6 bases). Trimming took 5 bases from V and 1 from J, leaving 14 bases between them. This CDR3 has 14 amino acids. Germline CDR1 is DFQATT and CDR2 is SNEGSKA (reference sequence). The CDR3 spells CSAARTDLNYGYTF. DNA of the CDR3: TGCAGTGCTGCCCGGACAGATCTTAACTATGGCTACACCTTC.

This clonotype occurred a few times. The chain recombines TRBV12-3 or TRBV12-4 with TRBJ2-1; 9 bases are shared with TRBD1. The CDR3 runs to 15 residues. V was pared by 6 bases and J by 8 bases, with 11 bases of the junction left unmatched. DNA of the CDR3: TGTGCCAGCAGCTGGACAGGGGCGCTCGGCCATGAGCAGTTCTTC. Translated: CASSWTGALGHEQFF.

This clonotype was counted between two and nine times. This rearrangement joins TRBV18 to TRBJ2-7; 9 nucleotides match TRBD1. This CDR3 is built from 16 residues. In germline, CDR1 is KGHSH, CDR2 LQKENI. V shed 0 bases, J shed 2 bases, and the junction held 5 bases outside the gene matches. CDR3 loop: CASSPPGQGLAYEQYF. The CDR3 bases are TGTGCCAGCTCACCACCGGGACAGGGACTCGCCTACGAGCAGTACTTC.

In its sample, this clonotype was seen a few times. The chain couples TRBV5-1 to TRBJ2-1; 11 bases align to TRBD2. V was pared by 4 bases and J by 4 bases, with 7 bases of the junction left unmatched. The germline V gene encodes CDR1 SGHRS and CDR2 YFSETQ. This CDR3 comprises 16 residues. CDR3 amino acids: CASSPTGTSGYNEQFF. The CDR3 nucleotides are TGCGCCAGCAGCCCGACGGGGACTAGCGGTTACAATGAGCAGTTCTTC.

CDR3 amino acids: CSVETNNEQFF. CDR3 nucleotide sequence: TGCAGCGTTGAAACTAACAATGAGCAGTTCTTC. The V and J genes are TRBV29-1 and TRBJ2-1; no clear D. Germline lookup yields CDR1 SQVTM and CDR2 ANQGSEA. This CDR3 region has 11 residues. With 2 bases removed from V and 5 bases from J, the gap between germline ends came to 4 bases.

This clonotype was recorded at least ten times. The chain links TRBV4-2 to TRBJ2-5; D is undetermined. Deletions cut 1 base from V and 4 bases from J, with 10 bases between. This CDR3 is 14 amino acids long. Germline V gives CDR1 LGHNA, CDR2 YNFKEQ. For the CDR3, the DNA is TGTGCCAGCAGCCAAGCTGAGGTGGCAGAGACCCAGTACTTC. The encoded protein is CASSQAEVAETQYF.

There are a few counts of this clonotype. The gene calls are TRBV20-1 and TRBJ1-5; the D is unclear. The V end was cut by 1 base, the J end by 3 bases, with 13 bases between. Looked up from germline, CDR1 is DFQATT and CDR2 is SNEGSKA (reference sequence). The CDR3 consists of 15 residues. This chain's CDR3 is CSARVPGEINQPQHF. The CDR3 nucleotides read TGCAGTGCTAGAGTCCCAGGAGAGATCAATCAGCCCCAGCATTTT.

The chain couples TRBV12-3 or TRBV12-4 to TRBJ1-2; D not resolved. V lost 1 base to trimming and J lost 4 bases, with 7 bases between them. CDR3 length: 13 residues. The DNA of the CDR3 is TGTGCCAGCAGTTTAGGGGCTAGCTATGGCTACACCTTC. This translates into CASSLGASYGYTF.

The chain couples TRBV29-1 to TRBJ2-3, with D possibly matching TRBD2 (6 bases). This CDR3 is 11 amino acids long. V was shortened by 5 bases and J by 10 bases, with 13 bases between the two germline ends. CDR1 is SQVTM, CDR2 ANQGSEA, per germline. The CDR3 DNA follows: TGCAGCGTTACGGCGGGACGGGCGCAGTATTTT. Translated: CSVTAGRAQYF.

The chain links TRBV6-1 to TRBJ2-3; D gene unclear. Germline lookup yields CDR1 MNHNS and CDR2 SASEGT. The V and J ends lost 6 bases and 4 bases respectively, with 14 bases between them. This CDR3 contains 14 residues. The CDR3 bases are TGTGCCAGCAGAGAACCCGCTAAGCCAGATACGCAGTATTTT. Its translation: CASREPAKPDTQYF.

In its sample, this clonotype was seen a few times. The CDR3 DNA is TGTGCCAGCAGTACGACAGGGCGTCAGGGCAATCAGCCCCAGCATTTT. It yields the protein CASSTTGRQGNQPQHF. This sequence joins TRBV27 and TRBJ1-5; 7 bases agree with TRBD1. Germline loops: CDR1 MNHEY, CDR2 SMNVEV (reference sequence). The CDR3 is 16 amino acids. The V and J ends lost 5 bases and 2 bases, in that order; junction bases with no gene match: 9.

This clonotype was seen at least ten times. CDR3 sequence: CSARFLSANTGELFF. DNA for the CDR3: TGCAGTGCTAGATTTCTATCTGCGAACACCGGGGAGCTGTTTTTT. This chain connects TRBV20-1 to TRBJ2-2; no reliable D call. V lost 2 bases and J lost 0, with 10 bases in between. CDR3 size: 15 residues. Per germline, CDR1 DFQATT and CDR2 SNEGSKA (reference sequence).

V gene TRBV7-9 combines with J gene TRBJ1-6, with D tentatively TRBD1 (5 bases). This CDR3 is 14 amino acids long. V gave up 5 bases and J gave up 7 bases, with 12 bases separating them. The germline V gene encodes CDR1 SEHNR and CDR2 FQNEAQ (reference sequence). The CDR3 is CASSVDSRNSPLHF. For the CDR3, the DNA is TGTGCCAGCAGCGTCGACAGCCGAAATTCACCCCTCCACTTT.

The V gene is TRBV3-1, the J gene TRBJ2-1; 9 nucleotides match TRBD2. Unmatched junction bases numbered 9, after V lost 3 bases and J lost 9 bases. This CDR3 is 15 amino acids long. CDR1 LGHDT and CDR2 YNNKEL come from the germline V gene (reference sequence). CDR3 coding DNA: TGTGCCAGCAGCCAGAGGAGCGGGGGGTATTCTGAGCAGTTCTTC. Protein sequence: CASSQRSGGYSEQFF.

A few counts support this clonotype. V usage is TRBV11-2 and J usage is TRBJ2-7; D is possibly TRBD1 (6 bases). Trimming pared 5 bases from V and 2 bases from J, leaving 13 bases between. This CDR3 contains 14 residues. Germline loops: CDR1 SGHAT, CDR2 FQNNGV. The CDR3 region is CASSARQAPYEQYF. CDR3 in DNA: TGTGCCAGCAGCGCCAGACAGGCCCCCTACGAGCAGTACTTC.

The chain combines TRBV5-1 with TRBJ2-7; tentative D call: TRBD2 (5 bases). The germline gives CDR1 SGHRS, CDR2 YFSETQ. V lost 1 base and J lost 2, with 19 bases in between. CDR3 size: 17 residues. CDR3 nucleotides: TGCGCCAGCAGCTTGTTAGGGATGGTGGGAGCGGCCTACGAGCAGTACTTC. Protein sequence: CASSLLGMVGAAYEQYF.

This chain uses TRBV7-9 with TRBJ2-1; 8 nucleotides align to TRBD2. Germline CDR1 is SEHNR and CDR2 is FQNEAQ (reference sequence). V shed 0 bases and J 7 bases; nucleotides not matched to a gene: 11. CDR3 length equals 17 residues. The CDR3 loop is CASSLAGSGRGQNEQFF. DNA of the CDR3: TGTGCCAGCAGCTTAGCCGGGAGCGGGAGAGGACAGAATGAGCAGTTCTTC. The complete variable domain, with remaining parts taken from reference TRBV7-9 and TRBJ2-1, reads DTGVSQNPRHKITKRGQNVTFRCDPISEHNRLYWYRQTLGQGPEFLTYFQNEAQLEKSRLLSDRFSAERPKGSFSTLEIQRTEQGDSAMYLCASSLAGSGRGQNEQFFGPGTRLTVL.

This clonotype has more than one count but fewer than ten. The gene calls are TRBV5-1 and TRBJ2-3, with unresolved D. CDR3 length: 15 residues. Per the germline V gene, CDR1 is SGHRS and CDR2 is YFSETQ. V lost 2 bases and J lost 2, with 12 bases in between. The CDR3 protein is CASSLGLHNTDTQYF. The CDR3 nucleotides read TGCGCCAGCAGCTTAGGGCTCCACAACACAGATACGCAGTATTTT.

Only a few counts were recorded for this clonotype. The rearrangement uses TRBV11-2 and TRBJ2-3; 8 positions agree with TRBD2. J was trimmed by 2 bases and V by 8 bases; bases with no gene match: 9. CDR1 is SGHAT and CDR2 is FQNNGV in the germline V gene. The CDR3 is 15 amino acids. The CDR3 DNA follows: TGTGCCAGCCGGGGTCCGGGGGGGACCACAGATACGCAGTATTTT. This encodes CASRGPGGTTDTQYF.

The chain uses TRBV5-1 and TRBJ1-1; TRBD1 agrees at 10 bases. CDR3 length: 14 amino acids. V gave up 0 bases and J gave up 8 bases; unmatched junction bases: 4. Germline-derived CDR1 and CDR2 are SGHRS and YFSETQ. The CDR3 sequence is CASSLAGTGVEAFF. The CDR3, as DNA: TGCGCCAGCAGCTTGGCCGGGACAGGGGTCGAAGCTTTCTTT.

The V gene is TRBV20-1, the J gene TRBJ1-4, with D unclear. This CDR3 is built from 15 residues. With 5 bases removed from V and 0 bases from J, the gap between germline ends came to 13 bases. Germline CDR1 reads DFQATT; CDR2 reads SNEGSKA (reference sequence). Here the CDR3 reads CSASLMGTTNEKLFF. In DNA, the CDR3 is TGCAGTGCTTCGCTCATGGGCACAACTAATGAAAAACTGTTTTTT.

This clonotype showed up just a few times. CDR3 sequence reads: CASSLVWGGEQFF. The DNA for the CDR3 is TGTGCCAGCAGCTTAGTCTGGGGGGGGGAGCAGTTCTTC. The chain carries TRBV7-8 and TRBJ2-1; 7 positions agree with TRBD2. Germline CDR1 reads SGHVS; CDR2 reads FQNEAQ. The CDR3 length is 13 residues. The V segment lost 1 base and the J segment 10 bases; nucleotides outside the gene matches: 4.

The J gene is TRBJ2-7, the V gene TRBV5-5; either TRBD1 or TRBD2 may fit D (5 bases each). The CDR3 spans 16 residues. Germline CDR1 SGHKS, CDR2 YYEKEE (reference sequence). Trimming stripped 0 bases from V and 3 bases from J, with 16 bases between. The CDR3 bases are TGTGCCAGCAGCTTGGAAGGTCCGGGACGAGGCTACGAGCAGTACGTC. It specifies CASSLEGPGRGYEQYV.

This clonotype has only a few counts. The V gene is TRBV6-1, the J gene TRBJ2-6, with D possibly matching TRBD1 (6 bases). Looked up from germline, CDR1 is MNHNS and CDR2 is SASEGT. There are 18 residues in the CDR3. V was cut by 3 bases and J by 4 bases, with 19 bases left in between. The CDR3 DNA reads as TGTGCCAGCAGTGACAGGGACACAACAGGCGCCGGGGCCAACGTCCTGACTTTC. It is translated as CASSDRDTTGAGANVLTF.

The CDR3 DNA is TGTGCCAGCAGCCTCGGGGAAGGTTCTGAAGCTTTCTTT. Protein sequence: CASSLGEGSEAFF. V gene TRBV7-9 combines with J gene TRBJ1-1; D is ambiguous. This CDR3 comprises 13 residues. V was shortened by 5 bases and J by 6 bases, with 13 bases between the two germline ends. Germline loops: CDR1 SEHNR, CDR2 FQNEAQ (reference sequence).

This clonotype was seen only a few times. V gene TRBV20-1 combines with J gene TRBJ2-2, with 8 bases lining up with TRBD1. Germline CDR1 reads DFQATT; CDR2 reads SNEGSKA (reference sequence). CDR3 length: 14 residues. The J segment lost 6 bases and the V segment lost 3 bases, leaving 6 bases of the junction unmatched. The CDR3 DNA reads as TGCAGTGCTAGCGAACAGGGGGTGCCCGGGGAGCTGTTTTTT. Residues: CSASEQGVPGELFF.

This clonotype was detected a few times. The rearrangement joins TRBV6-5 to TRBJ1-2; 9 bases are a match to TRBD1. CDR3 length equals 17 residues. Germline V gene sequence: CDR1 MNHEY, CDR2 SVGAGI. Trimming at V came to 0 bases and at J to 4 bases, leaving 9 bases not matched to a gene. CDR3 sequence: CASSYSSGQGGSYGYTF. The CDR3 nucleotides are TGTGCCAGCAGTTACTCCTCGGGACAGGGAGGCTCCTATGGCTACACCTTC.

This clonotype was seen ten or more times. This chain joins TRBV4-3 and TRBJ2-5, with 7 bases aligning to TRBD2. Germline CDR1 is LGHNA and CDR2 is YSLEER. Losses at the gene ends were 0 bases for V and 2 bases for J; bases not matched to a gene: 3. This CDR3 has 15 residues. In nucleotides, the CDR3 is TGCGCCAGCAGCCAAGATTTGCGGGAGCAAGAGACCCAGTACTTC. Its protein product is CASSQDLREQETQYF.

Only a few counts were recorded for this clonotype. V usage is TRBV25-1 and J usage is TRBJ2-5; D may be TRBD1 or TRBD2 (5 bases each). The CDR3 extends over 15 amino acids. CDR1 is MGHDK and CDR2 is SYGVNS in the germline V gene. Trimming removed 2 bases from V and 5 bases from J, with 15 bases in between. DNA for the CDR3: TGTGCCAGCAGTGAACTAGGGCAGGGCGGGGAGACCCAGTACTTC. Amino acids: CASSELGQGGETQYF.

This clonotype was detected a few times. The rearrangement joins TRBV5-6 to TRBJ2-7; D might be TRBD1 (5 bases). V was trimmed by 5 bases and J by 3 bases, leaving 21 bases between them. This CDR3 contains 16 residues. Germline values: CDR1 SGHDT, CDR2 YYEEEE. This CDR3 is CASRSRSYGHVYEQYF. As DNA, the CDR3 is TGTGCCAGCAGGTCCCGTTCCTACGGACACGTCTACGAGCAGTACTTC.

A few counts support this clonotype. V gene TRBV4-2 combines with J gene TRBJ2-1, with a possible D match to TRBD1 (6 bases). Per germline, CDR1 LGHNA and CDR2 YNFKEQ. This CDR3 has 15 amino acids. Deletions cut 4 bases from V and 7 bases from J, with 17 bases between. For the CDR3, the DNA is TGTGCCAGCAGCCGCCCAACGGACAGCAGGAATGAGCAGTTCTTC. Translation: CASSRPTDSRNEQFF.

This clonotype was seen at least ten times. The chain has TRBV5-4 and TRBJ2-2; TRBD1 agrees at 7 bases. The CDR3 extends over 15 amino acids. The junction had 9 bases not matched to a gene; V was cut back by 4 bases and J by 6 bases. Germline CDR1 reads SGHNT; CDR2 reads YYREEE (reference sequence). CDR3 residues: CASSRRDSVSGELFF. The CDR3 region has the DNA TGTGCCAGCAGCCGCCGGGACAGTGTTTCCGGGGAGCTGTTTTTT.